The 28 T cell receptor beta chains presented below share a single source sample, sequenced in a study of T cell repertoires in cytomegalovirus infection. For these receptors, no antigen is known. TCRdb re-derived calls from the reads in MiXCR, one entry per CDR3 protein. The data contain approximately 500,000 distinct CDR3 sequences, 25% to 35% of them singletons. The sample consisted of cultured PBMCs, taken from culture after CMV antigen stimulation. The receptors derive from a human donor in good health (CMV status not recorded). Some clones in this sample may be carry-over from other donors' samples.

This clonotype was seen a few times. The chain uses TRBV24-1 and TRBJ2-7; D is uncertain. CDR1 and CDR2 (germline): KGHDR, SFDVKD. The CDR3 is 14 residues long. The V and J ends lost 4 bases and 2 bases respectively, with 11 bases between them. CDR3 residues: CATSDHQVPYEQYF. The CDR3, as DNA: TGTGCCACCAGTGACCATCAGGTCCCCTACGAGCAGTACTTC.

The V and J genes are TRBV7-8 and TRBJ2-3; D is unresolved. Trimming shortened V by 5 bases and J by 2 bases, and 11 bases separated the two germline ends. CDR3 size: 14 residues. CDR1 is SGHVS and CDR2 is FQNEAQ in the germline V gene. This CDR3 is CASSVISNTDTQYF. CDR3 DNA: TGTGCCAGCAGCGTCATCTCGAACACAGATACGCAGTATTTT.

V and J are TRBV5-1 and TRBJ1-4, with unresolved D. This CDR3 is built from 14 residues. CDR1 SGHRS and CDR2 YFSETQ come from the germline V gene. Trimming took off 3 bases at V and 6 bases at J, with 12 bases between the two ends. CDR3 nucleotides: TGCGCCAGCAGCTCCGTATCGGGTCATGAAAAACTGTTTTTT. Encoded protein: CASSSVSGHEKLFF.

CDR3 bases: TGTGCCAGCAGCCGAACTAGGGGGCCCTACGAGCAGTACTTC. The encoded protein is CASSRTRGPYEQYF. V gene TRBV27 combines with J gene TRBJ2-7; 7 nucleotides line up with TRBD1. The CDR3 extends over 14 amino acids. Unmatched junction bases numbered 7, after V lost 6 bases and J lost 2 bases. Germline V gene sequence: CDR1 MNHEY, CDR2 SMNVEV (reference sequence).

This rearrangement joins TRBV4-1 to TRBJ2-1; tentative D call: TRBD1 (7 bases). The V gene's germline CDR1 is MGHRA and CDR2 YSYEKL. The CDR3 runs 14 residues. V dropped 4 bases and J dropped 7 bases, with 14 bases sitting between them. The CDR3 region is CASSLPGGRNEQFF. The CDR3 DNA follows: TGCGCCAGCAGCCTTCCAGGGGGGCGAAATGAGCAGTTCTTC.

This clonotype was counted many times. The chain links TRBV7-8 to TRBJ2-2, with 10 bases matching TRBD2. The J segment lost 8 bases and the V segment lost 5 bases, leaving 11 bases of the junction unmatched. CDR1 SGHVS and CDR2 FQNEAQ come from the germline V gene. The CDR3 is 16 residues long. This CDR3 reads CASSQPLAGEKGELFF. The CDR3 DNA follows: TGTGCCAGCAGCCAGCCCCTAGCGGGAGAAAAGGGGGAGCTGTTTTTT.

This clonotype has a handful of counts. The rearrangement joins TRBV30 to TRBJ2-7; the match to TRBD1 covers 8 bases. This CDR3 has 15 amino acids. Germline CDR1 GTSNPN, CDR2 SVGIG (reference sequence). V dropped 3 bases and J dropped 2; count of bases not matched to a gene: 9. Here the CDR3 DNA reads TGTGCCTGGAGCCGAGGGACAGGAGTTCCCTACGAGCAGTACTTC. It specifies CAWSRGTGVPYEQYF.

The rearrangement links TRBV7-8 to TRBJ2-2; 12 bases match TRBD2. Germline-derived CDR1 and CDR2 are SGHVS and FQNEAQ. V dropped 5 bases and J dropped 3; count of bases not matched to a gene: 10. The CDR3 runs to 18 residues. This CDR3 is CASSLKRLAGADTGELFF. The CDR3 DNA follows: TGTGCCAGCAGCCTAAAAAGACTAGCGGGAGCCGACACCGGGGAGCTGTTTTTT.

In its sample, this clonotype was seen many times. This rearrangement joins TRBV7-2 to TRBJ2-1; 12 bases agree with TRBD2. Germline V gene data show CDR1 as SGHTA and CDR2 as FQGNSA. After removal of 5 bases from V and 9 bases from J, the junction contained 5 bases not matched to a gene. CDR3 length: 14 amino acids. The CDR3 DNA follows: TGTGCCAGCAGCCGACTAGCGGGAGTCCGTGAGCAGTTCTTC. Encoded protein: CASSRLAGVREQFF.

The chain recombines TRBV5-1 with TRBJ2-1; weak D call: TRBD2 (5 bases). The V and J ends lost 2 bases and 7 bases respectively, with 13 bases between them. CDR1 is SGHRS and CDR2 is YFSETQ in the germline V gene. This CDR3 contains 14 residues. CDR3 sequence (DNA): TGCGCCAGCAGCTTAGTAACTAGTTGGAATGAGCAGTTCTTC. Its translation: CASSLVTSWNEQFF.

This clonotype was picked up a small number of times. The rearrangement joins TRBV12-3 or TRBV12-4 to TRBJ2-1; no clear D. CDR3 length equals 15 residues. V was shortened by 6 bases and J by 0 bases, with 12 bases between the two germline ends. The DNA for the CDR3 is TGTGCCAGCAGGGACGGGCCCAGCTCCTACAATGAGCAGTTCTTC. This encodes CASRDGPSSYNEQFF.

This chain uses TRBV4-2 with TRBJ2-4; 8 nucleotides agree with TRBD1. CDR1 LGHNA and CDR2 YNFKEQ come from the germline V gene. J was trimmed by 8 bases and V by 6 bases; bases with no gene match: 9. This CDR3 contains 14 residues. The CDR3 region is CASSFRGRGDIQYF. The CDR3 DNA reads as TGTGCCAGCAGTTTCAGGGGGCGAGGGGACATTCAGTACTTC.

This clonotype has more than one count but fewer than ten. The genes are TRBV20-1 and TRBJ2-1; D might be TRBD1 (6 bases). V lost 5 bases, J lost 7 bases, and 12 bases lay in between. The germline CDR1 and CDR2 sequences are DFQATT and SNEGSKA (reference sequence). The length of the CDR3 is 12 residues. CDR3 region: CSAGDQGNEQFF. For the CDR3, the DNA is TGCAGTGCTGGGGACCAGGGGAATGAGCAGTTCTTC.

V and J are TRBV4-3 and TRBJ2-2, with 8 bases matching TRBD2. The CDR3 totals 16 residues. V was clipped by 0 bases and J by 6 bases; unmatched bases: 6. CDR1 is LGHNA and CDR2 is YSLEER in the germline V gene. The CDR3: CASSQEAGVAPGELFF. CDR3 in DNA: TGCGCCAGCAGCCAAGAAGCGGGAGTAGCCCCCGGGGAGCTGTTTTTT.

The CDR3 here is CASSLIPIDGTEAFF. CDR3 in DNA: TGTGCCAGCAGTTTGATCCCGATAGACGGCACTGAAGCTTTCTTT. This chain joins TRBV27 and TRBJ1-1, with D hard to call. The CDR3 is made up of 15 amino acids. Trimming left V 3 bases short and J 4 bases short, with 15 bases between. The germline gives CDR1 MNHEY, CDR2 SMNVEV (reference sequence).

The chain links TRBV5-3 to TRBJ2-5; 10 bases agree with TRBD1. TRBV5-3 is treated as an ORF (open reading frame) with a function not yet certain. There are 14 residues in the CDR3. Trimming removed 4 bases from V and 5 bases from J; junction bases left unmatched: 5. Here the CDR3 reads CARSTTGGRETQYF. The CDR3 DNA sequence: TGTGCCAGAAGCACGACAGGGGGCCGGGAGACCCAGTACTTC.

V gene TRBV6-1 combines with J gene TRBJ1-5; the D is unclear. This CDR3 comprises 13 residues. Per germline, CDR1 MNHNS and CDR2 SASEGT. Trimming removed 8 bases from V and 0 bases from J, with 8 bases in between. As DNA, the CDR3 is TGTGCCAGCCTGGACGGTAGCAATCAGCCCCAGCATTTT. Translating gives CASLDGSNQPQHF.

This clonotype has more than one count but fewer than ten. The chain joins TRBV7-2 to TRBJ2-1; possible D gene TRBD2, 5 bases. The ends were cut back, 8 bases at V and 7 bases at J, with 12 bases in the middle. Germline-derived CDR1 and CDR2 are SGHTA and FQGNSA. The CDR3 has 12 residues. DNA of the CDR3: TGTGCCAGCGGGCGGCGGGCGAATGAGCAGTTCTTC. Translated, it gives CASGRRANEQFF.

The V and J genes are TRBV19 and TRBJ2-1, with D perhaps assigned TRBD1 or TRBD2 (5 bases each). CDR3 length equals 15 residues. The V and J ends lost 6 bases and 4 bases respectively, with 16 bases between them. Germline V gene sequence: CDR1 LNHDA, CDR2 SQIVND (reference sequence). The CDR3 DNA sequence: TGTGCCAGTAGCCCCCGGGACCTGGATTACAATGAGCAGTTCTTC. Translated: CASSPRDLDYNEQFF.

The rearrangement uses TRBV14 and TRBJ2-5, with TRBD2 matching over 9 bases. The J segment lost 5 bases and the V segment lost 0 bases, leaving 7 bases of the junction unmatched. The CDR3 runs 16 residues. Germline lookup yields CDR1 SGHDN and CDR2 FVKESK. CDR3 DNA sequence: TGTGCCAGCAGCCAAGATTCGTTAGCGGGAGTGGAGACCCAGTACTTC. It translates to CASSQDSLAGVETQYF.

The table lists this clonotype with a few counts. V usage is TRBV7-2 and J usage is TRBJ2-1, with 7 bases that match TRBD2. This CDR3 has 17 residues. Trimming cost V 3 bases and J 2 bases; bases outside gene matches: 10. Germline CDR1 reads SGHTA; CDR2 reads FQGNSA. The CDR3 protein is CASSLSGLLSPYNEQFF. In DNA, the CDR3 is TGTGCCAGCAGCTTGTCGGGACTACTGAGCCCCTACAATGAGCAGTTCTTC. The full variable domain, its missing parts supplied by reference TRBV7-2 and TRBJ2-1, is GAGVSQSPSNKVTEKGKDVELRCDPISGHTALYWYRQSLGQGLEFLIYFQGNSAPDKSGLPSDRFSAERTGGSVSTLTIQRTQQEDSAVYLCASSLSGLLSPYNEQFFGPGTRLTVL.

This chain joins TRBV7-2 and TRBJ1-5, with D possibly TRBD1 on 6 matching bases. CDR1 SGHTA and CDR2 FQGNSA come from the germline V gene. The CDR3 has 14 residues. V gave up 7 bases and J gave up 6 bases, with 16 bases separating them. The CDR3: CASTFGGAAQPQHF. CDR3 bases: TGTGCCAGCACCTTCGGGGGGGCGGCTCAGCCCCAGCATTTT.

This chain joins TRBV27 and TRBJ1-6; perhaps TRBD1 as D (5 bases). The V end lost 2 bases, the J end lost 14 bases, and 16 bases lay between the germline ends. The CDR3 totals 14 residues. The germline V gene has CDR1 MNHEY and CDR2 SMNVEV (reference sequence). CDR3 residues: CASSLLLPGLSLHF. The CDR3 DNA reads as TGTGCCAGCAGTTTACTACTCCCGGGACTCTCCCTCCACTTT.

V gene TRBV28 combines with J gene TRBJ2-6; D uncertain. The germline gives CDR1 MDHEN, CDR2 SYDVKM. The V gene lost 5 bases and the J gene lost 0 bases, with 17 bases spanning the gap. This CDR3 contains 18 residues. The CDR3: CASSGSRQDRSGANVLTF. Written as DNA, the CDR3 is TGTGCCAGCAGTGGGTCGCGGCAGGACCGCTCTGGGGCCAACGTCCTGACTTTC. Filled out from reference TRBV28 and TRBJ2-6, the complete variable domain reads DVKVTQSSRYLVKRTGEKVFLECVQDMDHENMFWYRQDPGLGLRLIYFSYDVKMKEKGDIPEGYSVSREKKERFSLILESASTNQTSMYLCASSGSRQDRSGANVLTFGAGSRLTVL.

This clonotype was counted between two and nine times. The chain is built from TRBV7-2 and TRBJ1-1, with D tentatively TRBD1 (5 bases). The CDR3 consists of 14 residues. V was cut by 2 bases and J by 4 bases, with 11 bases left in between. CDR1 SGHTA and CDR2 FQGNSA come from the germline V gene. CDR3 bases: TGTGCCAGCAGCTTACCCGGGACGACCACTGAAGCTTTCTTT. Its translation is CASSLPGTTTEAFF. The variable domain in full, completed from reference TRBV7-2 and TRBJ1-1, reads GAGVSQSPSNKVTEKGKDVELRCDPISGHTALYWYRQSLGQGLEFLIYFQGNSAPDKSGLPSDRFSAERTGGSVSTLTIQRTQQEDSAVYLCASSLPGTTTEAFFGQGTRLTVV.

This clonotype was counted only a few times. The rearrangement links TRBV11-2 to TRBJ2-1; 10 bases map to TRBD2. The V and J ends lost 5 bases and 7 bases, in that order; junction bases with no gene match: 8. Germline loops: CDR1 SGHAT, CDR2 FQNNGV. The CDR3 sequence is 15 residues long. CDR3 sequence (DNA): TGTGCCAGCAGCCCCATTAGCGGGAGGCTGAATGAGCAGTTCTTC. This codes for CASSPISGRLNEQFF.

This chain connects TRBV20-1 to TRBJ1-2; D remains unclear. The V gene lost 6 bases and the J gene lost 4 bases, with 12 bases spanning the gap. Germline V lookup: CDR1 DFQATT, CDR2 SNEGSKA (reference sequence). The CDR3 is 12 amino acids. The CDR3 region is CSALASGYGYTF. DNA of the CDR3: TGCAGTGCCCTAGCGTCTGGCTATGGCTACACCTTC.

This chain uses TRBV15 with TRBJ2-5; D is undetermined. CDR3 length equals 14 residues. The V end was cut by 5 bases, the J end by 1 base, with 11 bases between. CDR1 is LNHNV, CDR2 YYDKDF, per germline (reference sequence). The CDR3 sequence: CATSYVRFQETQYF. The CDR3, as DNA: TGTGCCACCAGCTACGTAAGGTTCCAAGAGACCCAGTACTTC.